The rows below give T cell receptor beta chains drawn from one sample of a study of beta chain features in type 1 diabetes. Repertoires were generated with immunoSEQ multiplex PCR, while TCRdb's copy carries only in-frame clones and drops some. The table records about 180,000 clones, about 13% of them present only once. The sequenced material came from central memory CD4+ T cells from blood. These receptors came from a woman aged 18 to 35 in good health. CDR3s include the opening cysteine and the closing phenylalanine or tryptophan. Fields, in order: CDR3 length, clone size, D gene, V gene, J gene, CDR3 DNA, CDR3 protein. D genes are given only for firm matches. Clone size is shown for a subset of rows, as once, few, many or a class of expanded clone.

length: 17
size: -
D: TRBD2
V: TRBV4-1
J: TRBJ2-7
DNA: TGCGCCAGCAGCCAAGGAGGTAGCGGGAGAAGGTTGCTCGAGCAGTACTTC
CDR3: CASSQGGSGRRLLEQYF

length: 15
size: -
D: TRBD2
V: TRBV9
J: TRBJ2-2
DNA: TGTGCCAGCAGGCAGGGCGGGGGGTACACCGGGGAGCTGTTTTTT
CDR3: CASRQGGGYTGELFF

length: 13
size: -
D: -
V: TRBV7-9
J: TRBJ1-1
DNA: TGTGCCAGCAGCCTTAGCAGGGTGACTGAAGCTTTCTTT
CDR3: CASSLSRVTEAFF

length: 12
size: few
D: -
V: TRBV29-1
J: TRBJ1-1
DNA: TGCAGCGTTGCCCACATGAACACTGAAGCTTTCTTT
CDR3: CSVAHMNTEAFF

length: 13
size: few
D: -
V: TRBV5-1
J: TRBJ2-7
DNA: TGCGCCAGCAGCTTGGAGAAGGGGTACGAGCAGTACTTC
CDR3: CASSLEKGYEQYF

length: 19
size: few
D: TRBD2
V: TRBV7-2
J: TRBJ2-1
DNA: TGTGCCAGCAGCTTAGTTTCCCCTAGCGGACCCTCAATCAACAATGAGCAGTTCTTC
CDR3: CASSLVSPSGPSINNEQFF

length: 15
size: -
D: TRBD1
V: TRBV9
J: TRBJ2-1
DNA: TGTGCCAGCACCCCGAGTGGGACAGGGGTCAATGAGCAGTTCTTC
CDR3: CASTPSGTGVNEQFF

length: 14
size: -
D: TRBD1
V: TRBV29-1
J: TRBJ1-1
DNA: TGCAGCGTTAACAAGGACAGGGTCGGGACTGAAGCTTTCTTT
CDR3: CSVNKDRVGTEAFF

length: 14
size: -
D: TRBD2
V: TRBV7-2
J: TRBJ2-7
DNA: TGTGCCAGCAGCTTAGCGCTGAGCGGGGACGAGCAGTACTTC
CDR3: CASSLALSGDEQYF

length: 17
size: -
D: TRBD2
V: TRBV11-2
J: TRBJ2-7
DNA: TGTGCCAGCAGCTTAGTTTGGGATAGTAGCGGGACAAACGAGCAGTACTTC
CDR3: CASSLVWDSSGTNEQYF

length: 13
size: few
D: -
V: TRBV9
J: TRBJ1-2
DNA: TGTGCCAGCAGCTCCACAGGGCACTATGGCTACACCTTC
CDR3: CASSSTGHYGYTF

length: 14
size: few
D: TRBD2
V: TRBV25-1
J: TRBJ2-1
DNA: TGTGCCAGCAGGACTACCGGGACTAACAATGAGCAGTTCTTC
CDR3: CASRTTGTNNEQFF

length: 12
size: few
D: -
V: TRBV10-2
J: TRBJ2-5
DNA: TGCGCCAGCAGTGACAAACAAGAGACCCAGTACTTC
CDR3: CASSDKQETQYF

length: 14
size: many
D: -
V: TRBV5-1
J: TRBJ2-5
DNA: TGCGCCAGCAGCCTGACTAGTATGCAAGAGACCCAGTACTTC
CDR3: CASSLTSMQETQYF

length: 17
size: -
D: -
V: TRBV30
J: TRBJ2-7
DNA: TGTGCCTGGAGTTATTTCCCCAGAGACTCAGTTCCCTACGAGCAGTACTTC
CDR3: CAWSYFPRDSVPYEQYF

length: 13
size: -
D: TRBD2
V: TRBV30
J: TRBJ2-7
DNA: TGTGCCTGGAACGCGGGAGGGCCCTACGAGCAGTACTTC
CDR3: CAWNAGGPYEQYF

length: 14
size: -
D: TRBD2
V: TRBV7-2
J: TRBJ2-7
DNA: TGTGCCAGCAGCCAGGGACTAGCGACCCACGAGCAGTACTTC
CDR3: CASSQGLATHEQYF

length: 14
size: -
D: TRBD2
V: TRBV29-1
J: TRBJ2-2
DNA: TGCAGCGGGGGACTAGCGGGCTCCACCGGGGAGCTGTTTTTT
CDR3: CSGGLAGSTGELFF

length: 12
size: few
D: -
V: TRBV11-2
J: TRBJ2-1
DNA: TGTGCCAGCAGAAGGAGTGACAATGAGCAGTTCTTC
CDR3: CASRRSDNEQFF

length: 14
size: -
D: -
V: TRBV19
J: TRBJ2-5
DNA: TGTGCCAGTAGCTCGCGGAGGGCGGGAGAGACCCAGTACTTC
CDR3: CASSSRRAGETQYF

length: 14
size: few
D: -
V: TRBV5-1
J: TRBJ2-5
DNA: TGCGCCAGCATGACCGGGACAACACAAGAGACCCAGTACTTC
CDR3: CASMTGTTQETQYF

length: 19
size: few
D: TRBD2
V: TRBV19
J: TRBJ2-1
DNA: TGTGCCAGTAGTATAGATCGTCTAGAAATAGCGGGACCCCCCAATGAGCAGTTCTTC
CDR3: CASSIDRLEIAGPPNEQFF

length: 12
size: few
D: -
V: TRBV29-1
J: TRBJ2-7
DNA: TGCAGCGCTGGTGGGAGTCCGTACGAGCAGTACTTC
CDR3: CSAGGSPYEQYF

length: 16
size: few
D: TRBD1
V: TRBV27
J: TRBJ2-1
DNA: TGTGCCAGCAGTCTAGGCGAGAGCAGGGGGAAGAATGAGCAGTTCTTC
CDR3: CASSLGESRGKNEQFF

length: 15
size: -
D: TRBD1
V: TRBV28
J: TRBJ2-7
DNA: TGTGCCAGCAGACCACCGACAGGGGCGGCCTACGAGCAGTACTTC
CDR3: CASRPPTGAAYEQYF

length: 15
size: -
D: TRBD2
V: TRBV5-4
J: TRBJ2-3
DNA: TGTGCCAGCAGCTTGATGGCTAGCGGGGGAGATACGCAGTATTTT
CDR3: CASSLMASGGDTQYF

length: 14
size: few
D: -
V: TRBV27
J: TRBJ2-5
DNA: TGTGCCAGCAGTTTTTACCGCCATCGGGAGACCCAGTACTTC
CDR3: CASSFYRHRETQYF

length: 14
size: -
D: -
V: TRBV7-9
J: TRBJ1-2
DNA: TGTGCCAGCAGCTTAGATGGTACGGTCCGAGGCTACACCTTC
CDR3: CASSLDGTVRGYTF

length: 15
size: -
D: -
V: TRBV6-1
J: TRBJ2-4
DNA: TGTGCCAGCAGTCCCGCTCAAGGGGCAGGGGACATTCAGTACTTC
CDR3: CASSPAQGAGDIQYF

length: 15
size: -
D: TRBD2
V: TRBV11-2
J: TRBJ2-1
DNA: TGTGCCAGCAGCTCCCAGAGCGGGAGGAAGGGTGAGCAGTTCTTC
CDR3: CASSSQSGRKGEQFF

length: 16
size: -
D: TRBD2
V: TRBV2
J: TRBJ2-5
DNA: TGTGCCAGCATACCCGGACTAGCGGGAGTGCGAGAGACCCAGTACTTC
CDR3: CASIPGLAGVRETQYF

length: 11
size: few
D: TRBD1
V: TRBV5-4
J: TRBJ1-2
DNA: TGTGCCAGCAGCTTGCGCCGGGACAGGGCCTTC
CDR3: CASSLRRDRAF

length: 13
size: -
D: -
V: TRBV28
J: TRBJ2-5
DNA: TGTGCCAGCAGCAAGGACAGACAAGAGACCCAGTACTTC
CDR3: CASSKDRQETQYF

length: 14
size: few
D: -
V: TRBV5-1
J: TRBJ2-3
DNA: TGCGCCAGCAGCCCACAAGCGAGGGTAGATACGCAGTATTTT
CDR3: CASSPQARVDTQYF

length: 12
size: -
D: -
V: TRBV5-1
J: TRBJ2-2
DNA: TGCGCCAGCGGCAGGAGGACCGGGGAGCTGTTTTTT
CDR3: CASGRRTGELFF

length: 13
size: -
D: -
V: TRBV29-1
J: TRBJ1-2
DNA: TGCAGCGAGCGGGGGACTGAATCTTATGGCTACACCTTC
CDR3: CSERGTESYGYTF

length: 13
size: -
D: -
V: TRBV9
J: TRBJ1-1
DNA: TGTGCCAGCAGCGTAGAGGGGCACACTGAAGCTTTCTTT
CDR3: CASSVEGHTEAFF

length: 15
size: -
D: -
V: TRBV4-2
J: TRBJ2-7
DNA: TGTGCCAGCAGCCAAACCAGGGGGGACCCCTACGAGCAGTACTTC
CDR3: CASSQTRGDPYEQYF

length: 11
size: few
D: -
V: TRBV29-1
J: TRBJ2-5
DNA: TGCAGCGTTGCGAGGCAGGAGACCCAGTACTTC
CDR3: CSVARQETQYF

length: 13
size: few
D: TRBD1
V: TRBV6-4
J: TRBJ1-2
DNA: TGTGCCAGCAGTGTTGAGACAGGGTATGGCTACACCTTC
CDR3: CASSVETGYGYTF

length: 14
size: few
D: TRBD1
V: TRBV29-1
J: TRBJ2-3
DNA: TGCAGCGTGCCGGACAGGGGGATAGCAGATACGCAGTATTTT
CDR3: CSVPDRGIADTQYF

length: 17
size: -
D: TRBD1
V: TRBV15
J: TRBJ2-3
DNA: TGTGCCACCAGCAGAGGGAGAAACAGGGGTAGCACAGATACGCAGTATTTT
CDR3: CATSRGRNRGSTDTQYF

length: 12
size: -
D: -
V: TRBV10-2
J: TRBJ1-1
DNA: TGCGCCAGCAAGGACATTTCGGCTGAAGCTTTCTTT
CDR3: CASKDISAEAFF

length: 17
size: -
D: TRBD1
V: TRBV5-1
J: TRBJ2-1
DNA: TGCGCCAGCAGCTTGGCTATCGACAGGGGGAGCAGGAATGAGCAGTTCTTC
CDR3: CASSLAIDRGSRNEQFF

length: 14
size: few
D: -
V: TRBV6-1
J: TRBJ1-5
DNA: TGTGCCAGCCAACTCACAGGGTCCAATCAGCCCCAGCATTTT
CDR3: CASQLTGSNQPQHF

length: 16
size: many
D: -
V: TRBV7-9
J: TRBJ1-2
DNA: TGTGCCAGCAGCTTAGCGTATGGGGGCGAGGGCTATGGCTACACCTTC
CDR3: CASSLAYGGEGYGYTF

length: 16
size: few
D: TRBD2
V: TRBV5-1
J: TRBJ2-2
DNA: TGCGCCAGCAGCTTGTATGGGACTAGTGTTTCCGGGGAGCTGTTTTTT
CDR3: CASSLYGTSVSGELFF

length: 14
size: few
D: TRBD1
V: TRBV25-1
J: TRBJ2-7
DNA: TGTGCCAGCAGTGGGACGGGACAGGGCTACGAGCAGTACTTC
CDR3: CASSGTGQGYEQYF

length: 13
size: -
D: TRBD1
V: TRBV9
J: TRBJ1-2
DNA: TGTGCCAGCAGCGAGGGACAGGGCTATGGCTACACCTTC
CDR3: CASSEGQGYGYTF

length: 14
size: -
D: TRBD2
V: TRBV9
J: TRBJ2-3
DNA: TGTGCCAGCAGCGTACTAGCGGGAGAAGATACGCAGTATTTT
CDR3: CASSVLAGEDTQYF

length: 16
size: -
D: TRBD2
V: TRBV5-1
J: TRBJ2-1
DNA: TGCGCCAGCAGCCCCTCGACTAGCGGGATAGACAATGAGCAGTTCTTC
CDR3: CASSPSTSGIDNEQFF

length: 16
size: -
D: TRBD1
V: TRBV4-2
J: TRBJ2-7
DNA: TGTGCCAGCAGCCGGAAGACAGGGCTATCCTCCTACGAGCAGTACTTC
CDR3: CASSRKTGLSSYEQYF

length: 14
size: few
D: -
V: TRBV7-9
J: TRBJ2-3
DNA: TGTGCCAGCAGCTTAGGCGGAACCACAGATACGCAGTATTTT
CDR3: CASSLGGTTDTQYF

length: 14
size: few
D: TRBD1
V: TRBV9
J: TRBJ1-1
DNA: TGTGCCAGCAGCCTTGGACAGGGCAGTACTGAAGCTTTCTTT
CDR3: CASSLGQGSTEAFF

length: 16
size: -
D: -
V: TRBV28
J: TRBJ2-3
DNA: TGTGCCAGCAGTTCCCCCCAGGGATGGGGCACAGATACGCAGTATTTT
CDR3: CASSSPQGWGTDTQYF